This TCR beta chain was recorded in a study of Graves' ophthalmopathy and Graves' hyperthyroidism (dated by TCRdb to 2016 to 2019). Describing the broader study: Peripheral blood was collected at initial diagnosis, before any treatment. To tell Graves' ophthalmopathy apart from Graves' hyperthyroidism, and to predict which patients would progress to ophthalmopathy, the study relied on TCR beta repertoire signatures. In total, 135 blood samples were TCR-sequenced: roughly 45 ophthalmopathy, roughly 80 hyperthyroidism and approximately 17 hyperthyroidism-to-ophthalmopathy patients. To explore V-J signatures that distinguish ophthalmopathy from hyperthyroidism, a discovery set of about a hundred patients was enrolled, made up of about 40 with ophthalmopathy and 57 with stable hyperthyroidism. For independent validation, a separate cohort was made up of 18 hyperthyroidism patients plus 17 patients who later progressed from hyperthyroidism to ophthalmopathy. In roughly 6 hyperthyroidism patients, T-cell repertoires of thyroid tissue and blood were compared. Once sampling was done, hyperthyroidism patients were given methimazole at a starting dose of 30 mg daily, while ophthalmopathy patients were given high-dose intravenous methylprednisolone. For training and testing, the 80 to 100 patients in the discovery cohort were randomly divided in a 7:3 ratio.

What the study reported, not specific to this receptor: In validation, the model predicted ophthalmopathy progression with about 71% sensitivity and approximately 75% specificity; around twelve predicted patients were CT-confirmed with GO in a median of approximately 6.2 months. In cross-validation, the 13-signature model distinguished ophthalmopathy from stable hyperthyroidism with 85% to 90% sensitivity and around 81% specificity, and in the test set the corresponding values were roughly 78% and 74%. Most expanded thyroid clonotypes with a frequency above 0.001 also appeared in blood, which suggests that blood repertoires may reflect the immune response in the thyroid. No statistical method was used to predetermine the sample size, and group allocation was not hidden from the investigators.

For repertoire sequencing, TCR beta CDR3 regions were amplified from RNA transcripts. The first round of RT-PCR was done with HTBI primers and the Qiagen OneStep RT-PCR kit, and was followed by a second round of multiplex PCR, then size selection and purification. The libraries underwent paired-end sequencing with 100 bp reads on an Illumina HiSeq2000. The study's own analysis went as follows. SOAPnuke was used for read processing, and reads with adapters, uncalled bases, a mean Phred below 15, or no exact constant-primer or identifier match were discarded. High-quality paired reads were merged with COPE v1.2.5. Unique nucleotide sequences were defined as clonotypes and aligned to IMGT TRB V, D and J references using MiTCR v1.1. The analysis was limited to V-J combinations with a frequency above 0.0001, which together covered just over 98% of the repertoires. A TCR clonal expansion and chaos score per V-J combination was defined as the ratio of F50 clonal expansion to chaos observed in the TCRdist matrix. Welch's t-statistics and random forest were used to reduce features to approximately 13 V-J combinations, which were fed into a naive Bayes classifier. The Morisita-Horn index was used to measure how similar the thyroid and blood repertoires were. The public reads were reanalyzed by TCRdb: fastp trimming at Q25, MiXCR alignment, in-frame beta chains only. Merged by CDR3 protein, the rows form single entries marked with the most common genes and DNA. These V and J calls rely on TCRdb rather than the paper's analysis. Recorded for this sample are about 410,000 distinct CDR3 sequences; about a sixth of them occurred a single time. In total, the top ten clones hold 1.6% of the sample.

As concerns this clonotype: Its antigen specificity is not known. It has no much larger one-base neighbor in the sample; base qualities were not kept.

Patients with ophthalmopathy had moderately to severely active disease, with a Clinical Activity Score of 3 or more, a NOSPECS grade of 4 or more, and a disease duration of less than 3 months. Anyone with other autoimmune diseases, uncontrolled infections, pregnancy or lactation was excluded from the study. Diagnosis was based on clinical symptoms, serum thyroxine, TRAb, thyroid ultrasound and orbital computed tomography. PBMCs were isolated from approximately 10 ml of fresh peripheral blood by Ficoll-Paque density gradient centrifugation. Trizol reagent was used to extract the total RNA, and its quality was then checked on an Agilent 2100 Bioanalyzer. For CDR1 and CDR2, the germline V gene lists MNHEY and SVGEGT. Trimming at the junction amounts to 5 bases on V and 0 bases on J, and the germline ends lie 11 bases apart. From the cysteine up to the phenylalanine, the CDR3 has a length of 14 residues. Kept here is only the CDR3 DNA, which spans 42 bases and is read in frame from base 1.

The sequence joins TRBV6-2 or TRBV6-3 to TRBJ2-7; no D gene is confidently identified. Sequencing used peripheral blood. The clonotype was recovered from a woman aged 18-30 years with Graves' ophthalmopathy. Donor details come from another sample of the same person, matched by shared clones. The nucleotide sequence reads TGTGCCAGCAGTCGGGCAGGCTCCTCCTACGAGCAGTACTTC. Its translation is CASSRAGSSYEQYF.